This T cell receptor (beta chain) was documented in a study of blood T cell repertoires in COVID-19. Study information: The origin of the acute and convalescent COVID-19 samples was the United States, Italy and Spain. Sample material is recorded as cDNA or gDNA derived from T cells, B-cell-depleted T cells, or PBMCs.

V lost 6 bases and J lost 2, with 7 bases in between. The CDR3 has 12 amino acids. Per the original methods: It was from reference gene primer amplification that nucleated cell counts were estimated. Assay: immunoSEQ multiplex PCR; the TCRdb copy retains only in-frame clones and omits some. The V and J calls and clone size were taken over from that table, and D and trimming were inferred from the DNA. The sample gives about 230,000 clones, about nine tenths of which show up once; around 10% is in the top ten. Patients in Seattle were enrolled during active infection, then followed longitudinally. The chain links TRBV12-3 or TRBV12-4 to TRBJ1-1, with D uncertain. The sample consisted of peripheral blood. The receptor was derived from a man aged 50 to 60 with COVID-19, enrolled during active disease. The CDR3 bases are TGTGCCAGCAGCCGAGATAACACTGAAGCTTTCTTT. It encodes CASSRDNTEAFF.